A single sample is the source of the 27 T cell receptor beta chains below, sequenced in a study of shared clonotypes between healthy human individuals. TCRdb's copy holds only in-frame clones and misses some; the assay was immunoSEQ multiplex PCR. The sample shows 1.5 million to 1.9 million clones, under 99% of them seen only once. Sequencing was carried out using naive CD4+ T cells sorted from blood. Subset reported: CD45RA+ positively selected. Every receptor here comes from a man aged 30 to 45 in good health.

The chain uses TRBV5-1 and TRBJ2-2, with 8 bases identical to TRBD1. The CDR3 covers 16 residues. Trimming at V came to 4 bases and at J to 2 bases, leaving 7 bases not matched to a gene. Germline V gives CDR1 SGHRS, CDR2 YFSETQ. The CDR3 region has the DNA TGCGCCAGCAGCACCGGACAGGGACCAAACACCGGGGAGCTGTTTTTT. This sequence encodes CASSTGQGPNTGELFF.

J is TRBJ2-1 and V is TRBV5-8; D unresolved. Germline V gene sequence: CDR1 SGHTS, CDR2 YDEGEE. Between the trimmed V and J ends, which lost 4 bases and 4 bases, there was a span of 9 bases. This CDR3 is 13 amino acids long. In DNA, the CDR3 is TGTGCCAGCAGCAAGACACAGTACAATGAGCAGTTCTTC. Translation gives CASSKTQYNEQFF.

The chain links TRBV2 to TRBJ1-3; maybe TRBD1 (5 bases). The CDR3 runs 16 residues. Germline V gives CDR1 SNHLY, CDR2 FYNNEI. The ends were cut back, 2 bases at V and 1 base at J, with 12 bases in the middle. The CDR3 DNA sequence: TGTGCCAGCAGTGAATTGGGACTGTATTCTGGAAACACCATATATTTT. As protein: CASSELGLYSGNTIYF.

This chain links TRBV10-2 with TRBJ1-1, with D hard to call. Germline assignment: CDR1 WSHSY and CDR2 SAAADI. This CDR3 spans 13 amino acids. Trimming cost V 4 bases and J 0 bases, with 6 bases left between them. The DNA for the CDR3 is TGCGCCAGCAGTGCTACAGTGAACACTGAAGCTTTCTTT. As protein: CASSATVNTEAFF.

Regarding this clone: The sample contains more than one DNA sequence encoding this CDR3. The CDR3 loop reads CASSLDRGTYGYTF. DNA for the CDR3: TGCGCCAGCAGCTTGGACAGGGGCACCTATGGCTACACCTTC. The V gene is TRBV5-1, the J gene TRBJ1-2; 7 bases are a match to TRBD1. The germline gives CDR1 SGHRS, CDR2 YFSETQ. The V and J ends lost 0 bases and 4 bases, in that order; junction bases with no gene match: 3. This CDR3 spans 14 amino acids. The complete variable domain, with remaining parts taken from reference TRBV5-1 and TRBJ1-2, reads KAGVTQTPRYLIKTRGQQVTLSCSPISGHRSVSWYQQTPGQGLQFLFEYFSETQRNKGNFPGRFSGRQFSNSRSEMNVSTLELGDSALYLCASSLDRGTYGYTFGSGTRLTVV.

The chain has TRBV5-1 and TRBJ2-1; TRBD2 matches 9 bases. This CDR3 region has 15 residues. The trim removed 2 bases at V and 6 bases at J, leaving 6 bases unmatched. Germline CDR1 SGHRS, CDR2 YFSETQ. The CDR3 region has the DNA TGCGCCAGCAGCTTTCTAGCGGGAACCCTCAATGAGCAGTTCTTC. Translation: CASSFLAGTLNEQFF.

The J gene is TRBJ1-5, the V gene TRBV10-2, with D uncertain. V lost 0 bases to trimming and J lost 5 bases, with 11 bases between them. Germline loops: CDR1 WSHSY, CDR2 SAAADI. There are 15 residues in the CDR3. This CDR3 is CASSESAAAYQPQHF. The CDR3 nucleotides are TGCGCCAGCAGTGAGTCAGCGGCGGCTTATCAGCCCCAGCATTTT.

The chain uses TRBV10-2 and TRBJ2-5; 9 positions match TRBD1. The CDR3 totals 15 residues. The ends lost 6 bases at V and 5 bases at J; junction bases unmatched: 10. Germline CDR1 and CDR2: WSHSY and SAAADI. The CDR3 sequence is CASRDIQGARETQYF. CDR3 nucleotide sequence: TGCGCCAGCAGGGACATACAGGGGGCCCGTGAGACCCAGTACTTC.

V and J are TRBV6-5 and TRBJ2-2; no firm D call. Trimming cost V 6 bases and J 3 bases, with 8 bases left between them. The CDR3 covers 13 residues. Germline V gene sequence: CDR1 MNHEY, CDR2 SVGAGI. CDR3 bases: TGTGCCAGCAGCCCCGATGACACCGGGGAGCTGTTTTTT. Translating gives CASSPDDTGELFF.

V usage is TRBV5-4 and J usage is TRBJ1-1, with TRBD1 matching 8 bases. After removal of 0 bases from V and 1 base from J, the junction contained 5 bases not matched to a gene. Germline-derived CDR1 and CDR2 are SGHNT and YYREEE (reference sequence). The CDR3 runs 16 residues. DNA for the CDR3: TGTGCCAGCAGCTTGGCCCGACAGGGGAGGAACACTGAAGCTTTCTTT. Its protein is CASSLARQGRNTEAFF.

The chain employs TRBV18 and TRBJ1-2; tentative D call: TRBD1 (5 bases). Germline loops: CDR1 KGHSH, CDR2 LQKENI. The CDR3 totals 13 residues. V gave up 3 bases and J gave up 8 bases, with 13 bases separating them. CDR3 in amino acids: CASSPNRDGGYTF. DNA for the CDR3: TGTGCCAGCTCACCGAATAGGGACGGCGGCTACACCTTC.

V is TRBV10-3 and J is TRBJ2-7; 9 nucleotides line up with TRBD1. The V and J ends lost 4 bases and 5 bases, in that order; junction bases with no gene match: 6. The CDR3 is made up of 14 amino acids. The germline V gene has CDR1 ENHRY and CDR2 SYGVKD. The CDR3 DNA sequence: TGTGCCATCAGTGTCCGGGACAGGGTCCACGAGCAGTACTTC. Its translation is CAISVRDRVHEQYF.

This rearrangement joins TRBV9 to TRBJ1-1, with D perhaps matching TRBD1 (5 bases). Germline V lookup: CDR1 SGDLS, CDR2 YYNGEE. The CDR3 is 14 residues long. Between the trimmed V and J ends, which lost 2 bases and 2 bases, there was a span of 10 bases. DNA of the CDR3: TGTGCCAGCAGCGTTGGAGGGACCAACACTGAAGCTTTCTTT. Translating gives CASSVGGTNTEAFF.

The DNA of the CDR3 is TGCGCCAGCAGCTTATCATCTAGCTCCTACAATGAGCAGTTCTTC. Protein: CASSLSSSSYNEQFF. This chain links TRBV5-1 with TRBJ2-1; D gene uncertain. The germline V and J ends were trimmed by 2 bases and 0 bases, with 9 bases remaining between them. The V gene's germline CDR1 is SGHRS and CDR2 YFSETQ. The CDR3 consists of 15 residues.

V usage is TRBV7-2 and J usage is TRBJ1-1; D perhaps matches TRBD1 (6 bases). The CDR3 consists of 15 residues. The V gene lost 2 bases and the J gene lost 0 bases, with 10 bases spanning the gap. Per the germline V gene, CDR1 is SGHTA and CDR2 is FQGNSA. CDR3 loop: CASSLIQGMNTEAFF. The CDR3 nucleotides read TGTGCCAGCAGCTTAATTCAGGGGATGAACACTGAAGCTTTCTTT.

CDR3 in DNA: TGTGCCAGCAGGAGGGTCCTCTACAATGAGCAGTTCTTC. This encodes CASRRVLYNEQFF. The chain is built from TRBV2 and TRBJ2-1; a possible D gene is TRBD2 (5 bases). The CDR3 is 13 residues long. Germline V gene sequence: CDR1 SNHLY, CDR2 FYNNEI. Between the trimmed V and J ends, which lost 6 bases and 3 bases, there was a span of 9 bases. Full variable domain (outside the CDR3, taken from reference TRBV2 and TRBJ2-1): EPEVTQTPSHQVTQMGQEVILRCVPISNHLYFYWYRQILGQKVEFLVSFYNNEISEKSEIFDDQFSVERPDGSNFTLKIRSTKLEDSAMYFCASRRVLYNEQFFGPGTRLTVL.

The chain combines TRBV5-1 with TRBJ2-7; 11 positions agree with TRBD2. The CDR3 extends over 18 amino acids. Trimming at V came to 0 bases and at J to 4 bases, leaving 12 bases not matched to a gene. Germline assignment: CDR1 SGHRS and CDR2 YFSETQ. CDR3 nucleotide sequence: TGCGCCAGCAGCTTGGTAGAAAGACTAGCGGGAATGTGGTACGAGCAGTACTTC. This encodes CASSLVERLAGMWYEQYF.

This chain joins TRBV4-1 and TRBJ1-4; D gene uncertain. The germline V gene has CDR1 MGHRA and CDR2 YSYEKL. V was trimmed by 1 base and J by 5 bases, leaving 14 bases between them. The CDR3 extends over 16 amino acids. CDR3 DNA sequence: TGCGCCAGCAGCCAAGGATCTGGGAGGCAAAATGAAAAACTGTTTTTT. This translates into CASSQGSGRQNEKLFF.

CDR3 DNA: TGTGCCTGGAGTGGATTACTAGCGGGAGAAGGATCCTACGAGCAGTACTTC. Residues: CAWSGLLAGEGSYEQYF. J is TRBJ2-7 and V is TRBV30; 11 bases fit TRBD2. V dropped 1 base and J dropped 1; count of bases not matched to a gene: 9. The CDR3 is 17 amino acids. Germline V gene data show CDR1 as GTSNPN and CDR2 as SVGIG (reference sequence).

V gene TRBV10-3 combines with J gene TRBJ2-7, with D tentatively TRBD1 or TRBD2 (5 bases each). V lost 4 bases, J lost 3 bases, and 10 bases lay in between. The CDR3 length is 13 residues. Germline V gene sequence: CDR1 ENHRY, CDR2 SYGVKD. In DNA, the CDR3 is TGTGCCATCAGTGGGGGACCGATCTACGAGCAGTACTTC. Its protein product is CAISGGPIYEQYF.

J is TRBJ1-5 and V is TRBV6-1, with a possible D match to TRBD1 (6 bases). CDR3 length: 15 residues. Trimming stripped 2 bases from V and 5 bases from J, with 13 bases between. Per germline, CDR1 MNHNS and CDR2 SASEGT. The DNA of the CDR3 is TGTGCCAGCAGTGAATCGGGCAGGGGCTATCAGCCCCAGCATTTT. Protein product: CASSESGRGYQPQHF.

V is TRBV18 and J is TRBJ2-7; 10 bases align to TRBD2. The CDR3 is made up of 15 amino acids. CDR1 is KGHSH, CDR2 LQKENI, per germline. The V segment lost 1 base and the J segment 5 bases; nucleotides outside the gene matches: 5. For the CDR3, the DNA is TGTGCCAGCTCACCACAGGCTAGCGGGAGCGACGAGCAGTACTTC. Its protein product is CASSPQASGSDEQYF.

This sequence joins TRBV29-1 and TRBJ2-1, with D perhaps TRBD2 (7 bases). This CDR3 comprises 11 residues. V gave up 4 bases and J gave up 8 bases, with 9 bases separating them. Germline V gene lookup returns CDR1 SQVTM and CDR2 ANQGSEA. The CDR3 region has the DNA TGCAGCGTTGGCGGGGGCTATGAGCAGTTCTTC. Its translation: CSVGGGYEQFF.

J is TRBJ2-5 and V is TRBV20-1, with unresolved D. Trimming stripped 6 bases from V and 5 bases from J, with 10 bases between. The CDR3 contains 11 residues. Per germline, CDR1 DFQATT and CDR2 SNEGSKA (reference sequence). CDR3 DNA: TGCAGTGCATTGGGGATTGAGACCCAGTACTTC. It yields the protein CSALGIETQYF.

Only one count was recorded for this clone. The V call is TRBV7-2, the J call TRBJ2-2; the D gene is possibly TRBD2 (5 bases). The V end lost 10 bases, the J end lost 1 base, and 16 bases lay between the germline ends. The germline V gene has CDR1 SGHTA and CDR2 FQGNSA. CDR3 length: 15 amino acids. For the CDR3, the DNA is TGTGCCACCACGAACAAACGGGGGAACACCGGGGAGCTGTTTTTT. Translation: CATTNKRGNTGELFF.

This sequence joins TRBV10-3 and TRBJ2-3; D call uncertain. The V gene lost 0 bases and the J gene lost 0 bases, with 7 bases spanning the gap. Germline loops: CDR1 ENHRY, CDR2 SYGVKD. The CDR3 totals 15 residues. The CDR3 here is CAISESPGSTDTQYF. The CDR3 DNA reads as TGTGCCATCAGTGAGTCACCCGGCAGCACAGATACGCAGTATTTT.

In regard to this clone: This specimen includes other DNA sequences encoding the same CDR3. This chain connects TRBV6-6 to TRBJ2-7; D remains unclear. Germline-derived CDR1 and CDR2 are MNHNY and SVGAGI (reference sequence). The CDR3 extends over 13 amino acids. V gave up 2 bases and J gave up 0 bases, with 5 bases separating them. CDR3 nucleotide sequence: TGTGCCAGCAGTTACCTCAGCTCCTACGAGCAGTACTTC. Translating it yields CASSYLSSYEQYF.